The next 3 T cell receptor beta chains were all read from a single sample in a study of cytomegalovirus exposure and HLA in healthy donors. The protocol was immunoSEQ multiplex PCR, while the TCRdb copy is restricted to in-frame clones and leaves out a portion. The table records tens of thousands of clones, over 85% of them present only once. The sequenced material came from PBMCs. These receptors were obtained from a man aged 18 to 30 in good health and CMV-seropositive.

This clone was found once. V and J are TRBV21-1 and TRBJ2-3; the table gives TRBD2 as D, unverified against the DNA. TRBV21-1 corresponds to a pseudogene. The CDR3 sequence is 15 residues long. The CDR3 is CASSKPLAGRDTQYF. The CDR3 DNA sequence: TGTGCCAGCAGCAAACCACTAGCGGGACGGGATACGCAGTATTTT.

V is TRBV18 and J is TRBJ1-1; D call uncertain. Deletions cut 3 bases from V and 1 base from J, with 6 bases between. The CDR3 length is 13 residues. The V gene's germline CDR1 is KGHSH and CDR2 LQKENI. In DNA, the CDR3 is TGTGCCAGCTCACCGGGGAGGAACACTGAAGCTTTCTTT. Protein product: CASSPGRNTEAFF.

The rearrangement uses TRBV28 and TRBJ2-1; 9 bases align to TRBD2. There are 15 residues in the CDR3. V dropped 1 base and J dropped 4; count of bases not matched to a gene: 2. Germline CDR1 reads MDHEN; CDR2 reads SYDVKM. CDR3 sequence (DNA): TGTGCCAGCAGTTTATCGCTAGCGGGATACAATGAGCAGTTCTTC. Protein sequence: CASSLSLAGYNEQFF.